Listed below are T cell receptor beta chains from one sample, sequenced in a study of CD8 T cells in ankylosing spondylitis. TCRdb ran MiXCR on the 5' RACE reads and lists one entry per CDR3 protein. The table records fewer than 250,000 distinct CDR3 sequences, around 25% of them present only once. Sequencing was carried out using blood, either unsorted or a sorted T cell fraction (not recorded which). These receptors all come from a male donor with ankylosing spondylitis or in good health (not recorded which). CDR3s include the opening cysteine and the closing phenylalanine or tryptophan. Each record gives: CDR3 protein, CDR3 DNA, clone size, V gene, J gene, D gene. A D gene is named only where the DNA matches it firmly. Size is stated for part of the rows, as once, few or many counts, or as a class when the clone is expanded.

CASSWNRVGNEQFF	TGTGCCAGCAGCTGGAACAGGGTCGGCAATGAGCAGTTCTTC	once	TRBV5-5	TRBJ2-1	-
CASSSLAASTDTQYF	TGCGCCAGCAGCTCCTTAGCGGCTAGCACAGATACGCAGTATTTT	-	TRBV5-1	TRBJ2-3	-
CASRREAGSYNEQFF	TGTGCCAGCAGGCGGGAGGCGGGATCCTACAATGAGCAGTTCTTC	-	TRBV6-1	TRBJ2-1	TRBD2
CASSSTGGTSETQYF	TGCGCCAGCAGCTCGACGGGGGGGACCTCAGAGACCCAGTACTTC	-	TRBV5-1	TRBJ2-5	TRBD2
CSARRSGSNYEQYF	TGCAGTGCTAGAAGAAGCGGGTCAAACTACGAGCAGTACTTC	-	TRBV20-1	TRBJ2-7	-
CASSEGSTDTQYF	TGCGCCAGCAGCGAGGGCTCCACAGATACGCAGTATTTT	many	TRBV5-1	TRBJ2-3	-
CASSQELRSYEQYF	TGTGCCAGCAGCCAAGAGCTTCGCTCCTACGAGCAGTACTTC	many	TRBV3-1	TRBJ2-7	-
CASSVDRGTGTQYF	TGTGCCAGCAGCGTGGACAGGGGGACTGGGACCCAGTACTTC	few	TRBV7-2	TRBJ2-5	TRBD1
CASSPPGLIVQYF	TGTGCCAGCAGCCCCCCGGGGCTTATAGTGCAGTACTTC	many	TRBV7-2	TRBJ2-7	-
CASSSGLAGSTDTQYF	TGCGCCAGCTCTTCGGGACTAGCGGGAAGCACAGATACGCAGTATTTT	many	TRBV5-1	TRBJ2-3	TRBD2
CASTMGSNYGYTF	TGTGCCAGCACGATGGGGAGTAACTATGGCTACACCTTC	many	TRBV6-6	TRBJ1-2	-
CAIRPTELGYEQYF	TGTGCCATCAGGCCGACTGAGCTTGGCTACGAGCAGTACTTC	-	TRBV10-3	TRBJ2-7	-
CASSQDSYSWMAGGKVYEQYF	TGCGCCAGCAGCCAAGACAGTTACTCATGGATGGCAGGGGGCAAGGTCTACGAGCAGTACTTC	many	TRBV4-1	TRBJ2-7	TRBD1
CSARALASVGYEQYF	TGCAGTGCTAGAGCCCTAGCGTCGGTCGGGTACGAGCAGTACTTC	-	TRBV20-1	TRBJ2-7	-
CSVGQSSNQPQHF	TGCAGCGTTGGGCAGTCTAGCAATCAGCCCCAGCATTTT	few	TRBV29-1	TRBJ1-5	-
CASSPDRDVEQFF	TGTGCCAGCAGCCCGGACAGGGACGTTGAGCAGTTCTTC	-	TRBV11-3	TRBJ2-1	TRBD1
CASSVAGAPFEQYF	TGTGCCAGCAGCGTAGCCGGGGCTCCCTTTGAGCAGTACTTC	many	TRBV9	TRBJ2-7	-
CASSLTGGNTGELFF	TGTGCCAGCAGCTTAACAGGGGGAAACACCGGGGAGCTGTTTTTT	many	TRBV7-2	TRBJ2-2	TRBD1
CASSHGIREHEQFF	TGTGCCAGCAGCCATGGGATCCGGGAACATGAGCAGTTCTTC	many	TRBV3-1	TRBJ2-1	-
CSARDHRNTQYF	TGCAGTGCTAGAGATCACCGGAATACGCAGTATTTT	-	TRBV20-1	TRBJ2-3	-
CASSPGRGENEQFF	TGTGCTAGCAGCCCAGGAAGGGGAGAAAATGAGCAGTTCTTC	-	TRBV7-7	TRBJ2-1	-
CAIRTGDGYTF	TGTGCCATCAGGACAGGGGATGGCTACACCTTC	many	TRBV10-3	TRBJ1-2	TRBD1
CSGAGANSYEQYF	TGCAGTGGTGCGGGGGCCAACTCCTACGAGCAGTACTTC	few	TRBV20-1	TRBJ2-7	-
CASSRNGDYNEQFF	TGTGCCAGTAGTCGTAACGGAGATTACAATGAGCAGTTCTTC	once	TRBV19	TRBJ2-1	-
CSARDGGTGGYGYTF	TGCAGTGCTAGAGACGGAGGGACAGGGGGTTATGGCTACACCTTC	few	TRBV20-1	TRBJ1-2	TRBD1